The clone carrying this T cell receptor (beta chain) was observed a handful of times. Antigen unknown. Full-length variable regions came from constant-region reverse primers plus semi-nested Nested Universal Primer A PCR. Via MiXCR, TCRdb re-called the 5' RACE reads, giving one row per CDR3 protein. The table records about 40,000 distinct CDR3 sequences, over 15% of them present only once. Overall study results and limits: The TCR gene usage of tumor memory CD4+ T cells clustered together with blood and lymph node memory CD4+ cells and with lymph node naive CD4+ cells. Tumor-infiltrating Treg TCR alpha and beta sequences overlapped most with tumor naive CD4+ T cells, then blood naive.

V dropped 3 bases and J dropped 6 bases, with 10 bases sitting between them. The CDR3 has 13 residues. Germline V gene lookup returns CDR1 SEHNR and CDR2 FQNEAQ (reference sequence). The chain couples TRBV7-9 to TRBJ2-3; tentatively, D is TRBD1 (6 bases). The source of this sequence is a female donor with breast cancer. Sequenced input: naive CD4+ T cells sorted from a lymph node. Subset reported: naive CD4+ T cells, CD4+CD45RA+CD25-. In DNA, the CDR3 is TGTGCCAGCAGCTTGGGACATGGGGATACGCAGTATTTT. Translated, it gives CASSLGHGDTQYF.